The rows below give T cell receptor beta chains drawn from one sample of a study of beta chain features in type 1 diabetes. Sequenced by immunoSEQ multiplex PCR; TCRdb stores in-frame clones only, minus some. Altogether about 340,000 clones are present, approximately 9.9% being singletons, with the ten largest covering around 1%. The sequenced sample consisted of central memory CD4+ T cells from blood. The receptors originated from a man aged 30-40 years with type 1 diabetes. CDR3s include the opening cysteine and the closing phenylalanine or tryptophan. A D gene is named only where the DNA matches it firmly. Expanded clones get a size class; other rows say once, few or many, or leave the size out.

>TRBJ2-3|TRBV10-1|TRBD2|.
TGCGCCAGCAGTGAACTGTATACGGGGGGATTAGATACGCAGTATTTT
CASSELYTGGLDTQYF
>TRBJ2-3|TRBV29-1|.|many
TGCAGCGTTTCCCCCCGGGTAGATACGCAGTATTTT
CSVSPRVDTQYF
>TRBJ2-5|TRBV5-4|TRBD1|few
TGTGCCAGCAGCTTCCAACCTGGTAGGGGGCTGGGGGAGACCCAGTACTTC
CASSFQPGRGLGETQYF
>TRBJ1-4|TRBV30|.|.
TGTGCCTGGAGTATCGATGGACTGTGTAATGAAAAACTGTTTTTT
CAWSIDGLCNEKLFF
>TRBJ1-2|TRBV28|TRBD1|.
TGTGCCAGCAGTCGACAGGGCCCGTATGGCTACACCTTC
CASSRQGPYGYTF
>TRBJ2-2|TRBV12-5|TRBD2|.
TGTGCTAGTGGTTTGGCGCCCGACGTATCTAGCGGGAAGGCCGGGGAGCTGTTTTTT
CASGLAPDVSSGKAGELFF
>TRBJ2-7|TRBV9|TRBD2|few
TGTGCCAGCAGCGTAGGGACTAGCGGGGTCTACGAGCAGTACTTC
CASSVGTSGVYEQYF
>TRBJ2-7|TRBV7-8|.|.
TGTGCCAGCAGCTTAGTTATGGGCAGTAGCGCATACGAGCAGTACTTC
CASSLVMGSSAYEQYF
>TRBJ2-7|TRBV30|.|few
TGTCGCCTCGAGACGGGGGACTACGAGCAGTACTTC
CRLETGDYEQYF
>TRBJ2-5|TRBV19|.|few
TGTGCCAGTAGTATACCTACCCTGGAGGAGACCCAGTACTTC
CASSIPTLEETQYF
>TRBJ1-5|TRBV20-1|TRBD1|.
TGCAGTGCCCTGCAAGAGGGACAGGTGCATTTT
CSALQEGQVHF